One and the same sample provided the 15 T cell receptor beta chains below, sequenced in a study of monozygotic twins with inflammatory bowel disease. Each CDR3 protein gets one entry in TCRdb, which reprocessed the 5' RACE reads and gives no DNA. The table gives around 230,000 distinct CDR3 sequences; the top ten clones make up less than 2% of it. The sample comprised blood. The receptor source for this set is a human donor with ulcerative colitis or Crohn's disease, or a healthy co-twin of an affected twin (not recorded which).

The rearrangement uses TRBV20-1 and TRBJ2-7; with no DNA, the TCRdb D assignment of TRBD1 cannot be verified. The CDR3 has 13 residues. The germline CDR1 and CDR2 sequences are DFQATT and SNEGSKA (reference sequence). The CDR3 sequence is CSASRGREYEQYF.

CDR3 loop: CSATGLTSTDTQYF. The genes are TRBV29-1 and TRBJ2-3. The length of the CDR3 is 14 residues. Germline assignment: CDR1 SQVTM and CDR2 ANQGSEA.

The rearrangement links TRBV5-1 to TRBJ2-2; without DNA, the TCRdb call of TRBD2 cannot be checked. The CDR3 runs 13 residues. Germline-derived CDR1 and CDR2 are SGHRS and YFSETQ. The CDR3 here is CASSPPQTGELFF. Complete variable domain (other parts from reference TRBV5-1 and TRBJ2-2): KAGVTQTPRYLIKTRGQQVTLSCSPISGHRSVSWYQQTPGQGLQFLFEYFSETQRNKGNFPGRFSGRQFSNSRSEMNVSTLELGDSALYLCASSPPQTGELFFGEGSRLTVL.

This sequence joins TRBV4-2 and TRBJ1-2. Germline V gene sequence: CDR1 LGHNA, CDR2 YNFKEQ. CDR3 length: 15 amino acids. The CDR3 reads CASSQDENPNYGYTF.

The chain combines TRBV7-9 with TRBJ1-6. Germline V lookup: CDR1 SEHNR, CDR2 FQNEAQ (reference sequence). This CDR3 comprises 14 residues. This CDR3 reads CASSLRKANSPLHF. Full variable domain (rest looked up from reference TRBV7-9 and TRBJ1-6): DTGVSQNPRHKITKRGQNVTFRCDPISEHNRLYWYRQTLGQGPEFLTYFQNEAQLEKSRLLSDRFSAERPKGSFSTLEIQRTEQGDSAMYLCASSLRKANSPLHFGNGTRLTVT.

The chain employs TRBV4-1 and TRBJ1-2; TCRdb picks TRBD1, but there is no DNA to check that call. CDR3 length equals 18 residues. In germline, CDR1 is MGHRA, CDR2 YSYEKL. CDR3 in amino acids: CASSDRGIRRLANYGYTF.

The chain's CDR3 is CASSLGGPEAFF. The V and J genes are TRBV12-3 or TRBV12-4 and TRBJ1-1; the D gene TCRdb calls, TRBD1, cannot be checked with no DNA. This CDR3 spans 12 amino acids.

Here the CDR3 reads CASSAETSRDGYTF. The chain combines TRBV25-1 with TRBJ1-2; TCRdb calls TRBD1, which cannot be checked without DNA. CDR1 is MGHDK and CDR2 is SYGVNS in the germline V gene. The CDR3 runs to 14 residues.

The rearrangement links TRBV5-1 to TRBJ1-1. This CDR3 has 14 amino acids. Germline loops: CDR1 SGHRS, CDR2 YFSETQ. CDR3 region: CASSLHEMVTEAFF.

V and J are TRBV5-1 and TRBJ2-5; as DNA is missing, the TRBD1 call by TCRdb cannot be tested. The CDR3 totals 14 residues. Germline V lookup: CDR1 SGHRS, CDR2 YFSETQ. CDR3 amino acids: CASNDLQGSETQYF.

CDR3 region: CASSLAERVNTGELFF. V is TRBV5-1 and J is TRBJ2-2. There are 16 residues in the CDR3. Looked up from germline, CDR1 is SGHRS and CDR2 is YFSETQ.

The V and J genes are TRBV12-3 or TRBV12-4 and TRBJ1-1; TCRdb's D call, TRBD1, is unchecked because there is no DNA. CDR3 length: 18 amino acids. The CDR3 here is CASSPNRGSGLVNTEAFF.

The chain carries TRBV5-1 and TRBJ2-1; TCRdb calls TRBD2, which cannot be checked without DNA. The CDR3 spans 14 residues. CDR1 and CDR2 (germline): SGHRS, YFSETQ. The CDR3 sequence: CASSPGYRDGEQFF.

The gene calls are TRBV7-8 and TRBJ1-5; absent DNA, TCRdb's TRBD1 call cannot be checked. CDR1 and CDR2 (germline): SGHVS, FQNEAQ. This CDR3 region has 14 residues. CDR3 loop: CASSPMGGGQPQHF. The full variable domain, rest sourced from reference TRBV7-8 and TRBJ1-5, is GAGVSQSPRYKVAKRGQDVALRCDPISGHVSLFWYQQALGQGPEFLTYFQNEAQLDKSGLPSDRFFAERPEGSVSTLKIQRTQQEDSAVYLCASSPMGGGQPQHFGDGTRLSIL.

The chain recombines TRBV27 with TRBJ2-3; with no DNA, the TCRdb D assignment of TRBD1 cannot be verified. The CDR3 runs to 14 residues. CDR1 and CDR2 (germline): MNHEY, SMNVEV (reference sequence). CDR3 protein: CASSSSGPGDTQYF.